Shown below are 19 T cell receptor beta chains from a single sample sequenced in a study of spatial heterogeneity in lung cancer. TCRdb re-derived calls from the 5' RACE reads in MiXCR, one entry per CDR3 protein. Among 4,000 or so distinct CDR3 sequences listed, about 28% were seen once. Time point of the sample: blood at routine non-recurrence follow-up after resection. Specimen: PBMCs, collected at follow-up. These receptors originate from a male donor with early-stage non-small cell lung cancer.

CDR3 bases: TGTGCCAGCAGCTTAGCGACAGGGACCTACGAGCAGTACTTC. Protein product: CASSLATGTYEQYF. The chain has TRBV7-2 and TRBJ2-7, with TRBD1 matching 7 bases. This CDR3 contains 14 residues. V was pared by 0 bases and J by 2 bases, with 1 base of the junction left unmatched. The germline V gene has CDR1 SGHTA and CDR2 FQGNSA.

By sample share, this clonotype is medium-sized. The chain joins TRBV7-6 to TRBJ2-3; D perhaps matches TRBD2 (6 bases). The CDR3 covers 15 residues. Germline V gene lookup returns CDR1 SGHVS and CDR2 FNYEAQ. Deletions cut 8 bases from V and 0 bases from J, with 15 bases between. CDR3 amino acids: CASSRGRPSTDTQYF. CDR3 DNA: TGTGCCAGCTCGCGGGGTCGGCCTAGCACAGATACGCAGTATTTT.

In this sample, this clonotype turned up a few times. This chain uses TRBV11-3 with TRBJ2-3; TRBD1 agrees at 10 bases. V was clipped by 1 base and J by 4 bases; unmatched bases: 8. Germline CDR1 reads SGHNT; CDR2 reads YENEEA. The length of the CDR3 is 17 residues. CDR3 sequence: CASSLGGTGALSDTQYF. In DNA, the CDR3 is TGTGCCAGCAGCTTAGGAGGGACAGGGGCTCTCTCAGATACGCAGTATTTT. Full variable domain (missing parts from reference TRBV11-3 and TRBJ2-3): EAGVVQSPRYKIIEKKQPVAFWCNPISGHNTLYWYLQNLGQGPELLIRYENEEAVDDSQLPKDRFSAERLKGVDSTLKIQPAELGDSAVYLCASSLGGTGALSDTQYFGPGTRLTVL.

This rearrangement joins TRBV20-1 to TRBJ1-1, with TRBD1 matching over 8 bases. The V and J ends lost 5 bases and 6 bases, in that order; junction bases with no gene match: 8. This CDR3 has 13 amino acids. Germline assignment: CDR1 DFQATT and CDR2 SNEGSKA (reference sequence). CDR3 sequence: CSARRGRGAEAFF. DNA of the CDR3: TGCAGTGCTCGCAGGGGGCGCGGCGCTGAAGCTTTCTTT.

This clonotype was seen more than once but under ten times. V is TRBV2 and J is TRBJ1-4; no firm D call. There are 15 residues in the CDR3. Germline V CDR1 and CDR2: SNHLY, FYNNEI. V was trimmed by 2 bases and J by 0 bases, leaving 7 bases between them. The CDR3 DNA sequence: TGTGCCAGCAGTGAAATAGGGACAACTAATGAAAAACTGTTTTTT. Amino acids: CASSEIGTTNEKLFF.

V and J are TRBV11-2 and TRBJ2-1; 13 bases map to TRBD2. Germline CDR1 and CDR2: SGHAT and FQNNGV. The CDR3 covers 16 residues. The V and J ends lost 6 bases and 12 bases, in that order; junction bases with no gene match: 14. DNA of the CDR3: TGTGCCAGCAGACCAATACTAGCGGGGGGGCCTGTCGGGCAGTTCTTC. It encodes CASRPILAGGPVGQFF.

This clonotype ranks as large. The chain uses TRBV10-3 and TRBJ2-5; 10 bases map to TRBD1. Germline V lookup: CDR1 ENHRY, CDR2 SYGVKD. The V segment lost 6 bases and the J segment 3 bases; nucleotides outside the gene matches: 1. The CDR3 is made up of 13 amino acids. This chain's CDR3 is CAIRGTGEETQYF. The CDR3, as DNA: TGTGCCATCAGGGGGACAGGGGAAGAGACCCAGTACTTC.

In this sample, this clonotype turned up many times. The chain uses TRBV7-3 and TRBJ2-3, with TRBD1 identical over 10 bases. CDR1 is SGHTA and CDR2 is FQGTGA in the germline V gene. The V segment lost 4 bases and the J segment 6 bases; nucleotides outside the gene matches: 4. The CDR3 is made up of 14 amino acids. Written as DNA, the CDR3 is TGTGCCAGCAGCTCCCGACAGGGGGCGGATACGCAGTATTTT. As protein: CASSSRQGADTQYF.

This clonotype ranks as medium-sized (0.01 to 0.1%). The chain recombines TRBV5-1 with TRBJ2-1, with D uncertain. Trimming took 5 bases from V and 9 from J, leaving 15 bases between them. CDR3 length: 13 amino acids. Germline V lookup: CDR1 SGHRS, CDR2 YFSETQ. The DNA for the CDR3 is TGCGCCAGCAGTCGCGCGACGTCCACTGAGCAGTTCTTC. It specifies CASSRATSTEQFF.

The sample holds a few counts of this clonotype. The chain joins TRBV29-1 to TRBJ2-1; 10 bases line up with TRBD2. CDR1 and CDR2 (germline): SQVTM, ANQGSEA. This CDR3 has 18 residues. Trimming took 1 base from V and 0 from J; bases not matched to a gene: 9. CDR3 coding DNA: TGCAGCGTTGAAGGTGGACTAGCGGTCGTCAGCTCCTACAATGAGCAGTTCTTC. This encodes CSVEGGLAVVSSYNEQFF.

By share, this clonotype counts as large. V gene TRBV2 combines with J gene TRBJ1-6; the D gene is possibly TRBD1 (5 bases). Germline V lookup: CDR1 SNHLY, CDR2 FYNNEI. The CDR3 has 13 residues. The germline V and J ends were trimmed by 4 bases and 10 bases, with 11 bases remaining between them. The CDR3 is CASSVEGRSPLHF. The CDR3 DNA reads TGTGCCAGCAGTGTCGAGGGGAGATCACCCCTCCACTTT.

CDR3 in amino acids: CASSRGGQYF. The DNA for the CDR3 is TGTGCCAGCAGCCGGGGGGGGCAGTATTTT. The chain employs TRBV12-3 or TRBV12-4 and TRBJ2-3; 8 bases fit TRBD2. The length of the CDR3 is 10 residues. The trim removed 6 bases at V and 11 bases at J, leaving 1 base unmatched.

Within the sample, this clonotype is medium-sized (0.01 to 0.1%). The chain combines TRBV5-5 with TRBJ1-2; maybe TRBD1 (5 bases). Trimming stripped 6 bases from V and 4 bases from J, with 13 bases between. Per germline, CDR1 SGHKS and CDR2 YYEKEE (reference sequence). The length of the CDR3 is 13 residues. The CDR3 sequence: CASTLDSLYGYTF. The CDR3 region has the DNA TGTGCCAGCACCCTAGACAGCCTCTATGGCTACACCTTC.

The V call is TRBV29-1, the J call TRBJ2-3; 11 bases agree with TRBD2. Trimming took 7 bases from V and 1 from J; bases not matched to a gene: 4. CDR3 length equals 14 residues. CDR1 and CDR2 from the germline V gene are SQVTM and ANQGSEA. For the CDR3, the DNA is TGCAGCGCCATGACTAGCGGGGGCACAGATACGCAGTATTTT. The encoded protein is CSAMTSGGTDTQYF.

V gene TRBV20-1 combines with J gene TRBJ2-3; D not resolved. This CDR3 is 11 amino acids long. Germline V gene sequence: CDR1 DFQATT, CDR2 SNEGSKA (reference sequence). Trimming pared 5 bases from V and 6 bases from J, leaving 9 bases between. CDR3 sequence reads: CSADRVDTQYF. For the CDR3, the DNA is TGCAGTGCTGACCGAGTGGATACGCAGTATTTT.

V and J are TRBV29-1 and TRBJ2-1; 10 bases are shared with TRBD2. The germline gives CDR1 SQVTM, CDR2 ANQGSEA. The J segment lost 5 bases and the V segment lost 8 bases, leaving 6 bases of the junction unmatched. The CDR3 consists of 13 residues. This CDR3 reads CSLRAGGDNEQFF. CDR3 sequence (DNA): TGCAGCCTCAGAGCGGGGGGGGACAATGAGCAGTTCTTC.

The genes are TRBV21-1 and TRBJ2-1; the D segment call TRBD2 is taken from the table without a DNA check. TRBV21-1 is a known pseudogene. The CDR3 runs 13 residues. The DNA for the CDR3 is TGTGCCAGCACCCTTAGCGGAAACAATGAGCAGTTCTTC. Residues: CASTLSGNNEQFF.

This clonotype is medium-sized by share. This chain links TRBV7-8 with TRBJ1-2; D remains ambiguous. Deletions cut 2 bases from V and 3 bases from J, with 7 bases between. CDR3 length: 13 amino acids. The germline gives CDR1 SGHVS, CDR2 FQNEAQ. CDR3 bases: TGTGCCAGCAGCTTACAGGATGACTATGGCTACACCTTC. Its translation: CASSLQDDYGYTF.

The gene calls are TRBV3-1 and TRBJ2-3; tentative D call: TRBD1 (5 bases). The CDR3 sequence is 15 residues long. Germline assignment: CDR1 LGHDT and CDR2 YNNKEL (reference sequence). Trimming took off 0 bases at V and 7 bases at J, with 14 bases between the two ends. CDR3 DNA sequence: TGTGCCAGCAGCCAAGAAGGGGCGCAAAGGAATACGCAGTATTTT. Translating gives CASSQEGAQRNTQYF.